Sequencing of this T cell receptor beta chain was carried out in a study of PD-1 blockade in classical Hodgkin lymphoma. Produced via immunoSEQ multiplex PCR; TCRdb's table is partial and in-frame only. The sample comprises tens of thousands of clones, roughly three quarters of which are singletons, and about 26% rests with the top ten. Study observations and caveats: CD4+ TCR diversity rose significantly by C4D1, and CD8+ TCR diversity did not. There remain no defined causes for the repertoire differences, which possibly reflect disease activity or prior therapy.

Exposure to brentuximab vedotin varied, and each patient had relapsed following autologous stem cell transplantation. The germline gives CDR1 ENHRY, CDR2 SYGVKD. The CDR3 runs 17 residues. With 0 bases clipped from V and 1 base from J, the junction kept 5 bases outside the gene matches. On this clone: What it binds is not known.

The source of this sequence is a human donor with classical Hodgkin lymphoma. The sequencing here drew on peripheral blood mononuclear cells (PBMCs), taken before the second cycle of nivolumab. The V call is TRBV10-3, the J call TRBJ2-4; 8 nucleotides align to TRBD2. CDR3 coding DNA: TGTGCCATCAGTGAGTCGAGCGGGAGTGCCGCCAAAAACATTCAGTACTTC. The encoded protein is CAISESSGSAAKNIQYF.